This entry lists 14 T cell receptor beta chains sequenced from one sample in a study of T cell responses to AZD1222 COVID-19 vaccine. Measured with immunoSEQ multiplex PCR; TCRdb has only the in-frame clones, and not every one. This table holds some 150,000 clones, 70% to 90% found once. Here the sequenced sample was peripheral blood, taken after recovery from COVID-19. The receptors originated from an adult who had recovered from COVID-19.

CDR3 protein: CASSLRRGNEQFF. CDR3 sequence (DNA): TGTGCCAGCAGCTTACGGCGGGGCAATGAGCAGTTCTTC. The V and J genes are TRBV7-2 and TRBJ2-1; D is possibly TRBD2 (6 bases). Germline V gene lookup returns CDR1 SGHTA and CDR2 FQGNSA. Trimming removed 2 bases at V and 6 bases at J, with 8 bases between. The length of the CDR3 is 13 residues.

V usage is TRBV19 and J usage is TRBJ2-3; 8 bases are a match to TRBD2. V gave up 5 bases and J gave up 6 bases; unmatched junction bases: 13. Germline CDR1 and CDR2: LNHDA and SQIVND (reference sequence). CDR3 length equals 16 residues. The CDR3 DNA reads TGTGCCAGTAGTCCCCGGGTCGGGGGGGCTTTTGATACGCAGTATTTT. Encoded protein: CASSPRVGGAFDTQYF.

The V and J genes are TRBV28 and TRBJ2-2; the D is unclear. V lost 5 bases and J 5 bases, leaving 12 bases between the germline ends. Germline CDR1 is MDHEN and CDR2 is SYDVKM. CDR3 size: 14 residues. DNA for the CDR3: TGTGCCAGCAGTAATTTGAGGAGTACCGGGGAGCTGTTTTTT. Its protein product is CASSNLRSTGELFF.

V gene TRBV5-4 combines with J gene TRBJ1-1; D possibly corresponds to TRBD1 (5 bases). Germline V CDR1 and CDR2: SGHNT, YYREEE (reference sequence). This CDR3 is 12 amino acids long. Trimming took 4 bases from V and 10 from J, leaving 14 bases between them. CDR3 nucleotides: TGTGCCAGCAGCGGGATAGGAGGGGCAGCTTTCTTT. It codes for CASSGIGGAAFF.

The CDR3 coding sequence is TGTGCCAGCAGTTTTGATCGCGAGACCCAGTACTTC. Its protein is CASSFDRETQYF. This chain uses TRBV12-3 or TRBV12-4 with TRBJ2-5; no reliable D call. CDR3 length equals 12 residues. V lost 3 bases and J lost 5, with 7 bases in between.

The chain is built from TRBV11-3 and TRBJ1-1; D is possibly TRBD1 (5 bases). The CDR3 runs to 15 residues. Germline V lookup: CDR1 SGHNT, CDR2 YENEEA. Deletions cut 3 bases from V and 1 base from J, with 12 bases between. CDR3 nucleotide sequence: TGTGCCAGCAGCTTTAAAATCGACAGGAACACTGAAGCTTTCTTT. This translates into CASSFKIDRNTEAFF.

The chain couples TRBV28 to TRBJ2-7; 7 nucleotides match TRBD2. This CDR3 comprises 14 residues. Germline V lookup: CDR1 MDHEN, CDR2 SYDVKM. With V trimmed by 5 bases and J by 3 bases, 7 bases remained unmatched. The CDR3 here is CASSPPGGNYEQYF. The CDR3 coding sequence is TGTGCCAGCAGTCCTCCCGGGGGGAACTACGAGCAGTACTTC.

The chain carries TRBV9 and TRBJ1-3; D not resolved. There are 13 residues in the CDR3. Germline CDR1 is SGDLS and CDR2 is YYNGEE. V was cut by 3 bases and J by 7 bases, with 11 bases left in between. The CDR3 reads CASSGGVGNTIYF. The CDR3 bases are TGTGCCAGCAGCGGTGGTGTGGGCAACACCATATATTTT. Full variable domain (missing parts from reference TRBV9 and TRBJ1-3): DSGVTQTPKHLITATGQRVTLRCSPRSGDLSVYWYQQSLDQGLQFLIQYYNGEERAKGNILERFSAQQFPDLHSELNLSSLELGDSALYFCASSGGVGNTIYFGEGSWLTVV.

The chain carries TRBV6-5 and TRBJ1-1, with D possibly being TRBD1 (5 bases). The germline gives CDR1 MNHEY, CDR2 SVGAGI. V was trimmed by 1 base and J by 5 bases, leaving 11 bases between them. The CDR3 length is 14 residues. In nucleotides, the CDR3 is TGTGCCAGCAGTTACTTCCCTGAGGGGACTGAAGCTTTCTTT. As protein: CASSYFPEGTEAFF.

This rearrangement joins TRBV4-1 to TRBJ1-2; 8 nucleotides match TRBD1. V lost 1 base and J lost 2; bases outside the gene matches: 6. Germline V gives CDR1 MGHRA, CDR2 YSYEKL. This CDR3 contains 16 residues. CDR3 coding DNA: TGCGCCAGCAGCCAAGGGCAGGGGGCCGTGAACTATGGCTACACCTTC. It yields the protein CASSQGQGAVNYGYTF.

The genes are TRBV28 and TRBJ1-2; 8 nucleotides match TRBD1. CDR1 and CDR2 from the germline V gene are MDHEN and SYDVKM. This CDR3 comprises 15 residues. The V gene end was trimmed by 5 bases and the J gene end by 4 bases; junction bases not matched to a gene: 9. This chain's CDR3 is CASSPGTGPSYGYTF. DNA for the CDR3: TGTGCCAGCAGTCCCGGGACAGGACCCTCCTATGGCTACACCTTC.

The CDR3 sequence is CASSQDWATSGVGETQYF. The CDR3 region has the DNA TGTGCCAGCAGCCAAGATTGGGCAACTAGCGGGGTAGGGGAGACCCAGTACTTC. This chain joins TRBV4-2 and TRBJ2-5, with 10 nucleotides matching TRBD2. CDR3 size: 18 residues. The trim removed 0 bases at V and 5 bases at J, leaving 12 bases unmatched. Germline CDR1 reads LGHNA; CDR2 reads YNFKEQ.

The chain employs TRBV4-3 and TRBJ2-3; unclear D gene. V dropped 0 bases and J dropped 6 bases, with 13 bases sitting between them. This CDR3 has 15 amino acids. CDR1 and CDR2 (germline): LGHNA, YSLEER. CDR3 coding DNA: TGCGCCAGCAGCCAAGATCTCCCTAGGTCGGATACGCAGTATTTT. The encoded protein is CASSQDLPRSDTQYF.

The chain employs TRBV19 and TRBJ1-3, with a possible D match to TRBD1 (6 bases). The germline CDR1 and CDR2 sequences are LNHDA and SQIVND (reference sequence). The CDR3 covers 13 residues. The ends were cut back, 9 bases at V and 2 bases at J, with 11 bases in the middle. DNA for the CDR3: TGTGCCAGCCGGGGGGCCGCTGGAAACACCATATATTTT. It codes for CASRGAAGNTIYF.